This entry lists 32 T cell receptor beta chains sequenced from one sample in a study of blood T cell repertoires in COVID-19. Clones were sequenced by immunoSEQ multiplex PCR, and TCRdb holds only the in-frame ones, with some missing. The table has around 240,000 clones, about 88% seen once; the top ten hold 0.98%. Sequenced sample: peripheral blood. The receptors shown here come from a man aged 35-49 years with acute or convalescent COVID-19.

This chain links TRBV7-6 with TRBJ1-6; 9 bases align to TRBD1. This CDR3 has 18 residues. J gave up 0 bases and V 1 base, and 4 bases lay outside the gene matches. Germline lookup yields CDR1 SGHVS and CDR2 FNYEAQ. CDR3 nucleotides: TGTGCCAGCAGCTTAGAACAGGGGGCAAGCTCCTATAATTCACCCCTCCACTTT. Translating gives CASSLEQGASSYNSPLHF. Using reference TRBV7-6 and TRBJ1-6 for the parts outside the CDR3, the full variable domain is GAGVSQSPRYKVTKRGQDVALRCDPISGHVSLYWYRQALGQGPEFLTYFNYEAQQDKSGLPNDRFSAERPEGSISTLTIQRTEQRDSAMYRCASSLEQGASSYNSPLHFGNGTRLTVT.

V and J are TRBV7-9 and TRBJ1-1, with a possible D match to TRBD1 (6 bases). The V end was cut by 6 bases, the J end by 6 bases, with 17 bases between. Germline V CDR1 and CDR2: SEHNR, FQNEAQ (reference sequence). The CDR3 extends over 14 amino acids. The CDR3 coding sequence is TGTGCCAGCAGAAAAACAGGGAATCTCCCTGAAGCTTTCTTT. As protein: CASRKTGNLPEAFF.

The chain is built from TRBV5-1 and TRBJ1-2; the match to TRBD1 covers 7 bases. This CDR3 region has 12 residues. V gave up 4 bases and J gave up 6 bases; unmatched junction bases: 3. The germline V gene has CDR1 SGHRS and CDR2 YFSETQ. In DNA, the CDR3 is TGCGCCAGCAGCGACAGGGAGGATGGCTACACCTTC. It translates to CASSDREDGYTF.

CDR3 coding DNA: TGTGCCAGCAGCTTGTCTTATGGCTACACCTTC. Its protein product is CASSLSYGYTF. V and J are TRBV5-6 and TRBJ1-2; D not resolved. Per germline, CDR1 SGHDT and CDR2 YYEEEE. Trimming cost V 1 base and J 5 bases, with 3 bases left between them. This CDR3 region has 11 residues.

This chain uses TRBV7-3 with TRBJ2-3, with TRBD2 as a possible D gene (6 bases). Germline V CDR1 and CDR2: SGHTA, FQGTGA. CDR3 length: 16 residues. Between the trimmed V and J ends, which lost 4 bases and 3 bases, there was a span of 17 bases. CDR3 DNA: TGTGCCAGCAGCTGGGGGGTGGATTACCGGACAGATACGCAGTATTTT. As protein: CASSWGVDYRTDTQYF.

The CDR3 protein is CASSPKDRIGYEQYF. In DNA, the CDR3 is TGTGCCAGCAGCCCAAAGGACAGGATCGGCTACGAGCAGTACTTC. The chain uses TRBV5-8 and TRBJ2-7; 7 nucleotides agree with TRBD1. Looked up from germline, CDR1 is SGHTS and CDR2 is YDEGEE. V trimming: 4 bases; J trimming: 3 bases; junction bases outside the gene matches: 10. The CDR3 is made up of 15 amino acids.

This clone was seen only a few times. This sequence joins TRBV4-3 and TRBJ2-7; the D gene is possibly TRBD2 (6 bases). CDR3 length: 13 residues. Deletions cut 1 base from V and 9 bases from J, with 13 bases between. CDR1 is LGHNA and CDR2 is YSLEER in the germline V gene. CDR3 nucleotide sequence: TGCGCCAGCAGCCAAGTGGAAGGGACTCGGCAGTACTTC. It codes for CASSQVEGTRQYF.

The V and J genes are TRBV11-1 and TRBJ1-1; 8 bases fit TRBD1. Looked up from germline, CDR1 is SGHAT and CDR2 is FQDESV (reference sequence). With V trimmed by 5 bases and J by 10 bases, 6 bases remained unmatched. This CDR3 contains 12 residues. The CDR3: CASSPRTGRAFF. DNA of the CDR3: TGTGCCAGCAGCCCAAGGACAGGGAGAGCTTTCTTT.

The CDR3 is CASSFGLASTQETQYF. CDR3 nucleotides: TGCGCCAGCAGCTTCGGACTAGCCTCTACTCAAGAGACCCAGTACTTC. The chain is built from TRBV5-1 and TRBJ2-5; 8 positions agree with TRBD2. V lost 2 bases and J lost 2; bases outside the gene matches: 8. The CDR3 is 16 amino acids. Germline CDR1 is SGHRS and CDR2 is YFSETQ.

Only a few counts were recorded for this clone. The chain couples TRBV28 to TRBJ1-1; weak D call: TRBD1 (5 bases). V was shortened by 5 bases and J by 8 bases, with 15 bases between the two germline ends. The CDR3 runs to 13 residues. Germline values: CDR1 MDHEN, CDR2 SYDVKM. The chain's CDR3 is CASSPQVPNEAFF. In nucleotides, the CDR3 is TGTGCCAGCAGTCCACAGGTACCGAACGAAGCTTTCTTT.

V is TRBV12-1 and J is TRBJ1-4; TRBD1, the D gene given by the table, was not confirmed from the DNA. TRBV12-1 has pseudogene status. The CDR3 is 17 residues long. CDR3 residues: CASSLSPGQGIDEKLFF. The CDR3 nucleotides are TGTGCCAGCAGCTTGTCGCCGGGACAGGGAATCGATGAAAAACTGTTTTTT.

This clone was picked up one time. The rearrangement links TRBV6-6 to TRBJ1-1; TRBD1 agrees at 8 bases. The CDR3 has 15 amino acids. With 4 bases clipped from V and 8 bases from J, the junction kept 12 bases outside the gene matches. The germline V gene encodes CDR1 MNHNY and CDR2 SVGAGI (reference sequence). The chain's CDR3 is CASSSFGQGLPEAFF. As DNA, the CDR3 is TGTGCCAGCAGTTCTTTCGGACAGGGACTCCCCGAAGCTTTCTTT.

The chain recombines TRBV2 with TRBJ1-2; 9 nucleotides agree with TRBD1. The CDR3 runs to 13 residues. The J segment lost 4 bases and the V segment lost 8 bases, leaving 5 bases of the junction unmatched. Germline V gene data show CDR1 as SNHLY and CDR2 as FYNNEI. DNA for the CDR3: TGTGCCAGCCAGGGACAGGGTCCCTATGGCTACACCTTC. This codes for CASQGQGPYGYTF.

The rearrangement joins TRBV6-5 to TRBJ2-7; D unresolved. Germline assignment: CDR1 MNHEY and CDR2 SVGAGI. V was clipped by 6 bases and J by 6 bases, with 18 bases between them. The CDR3 is 14 residues long. This chain's CDR3 is CASRVGATGSEQYF. The CDR3 DNA reads as TGTGCCAGCAGGGTCGGAGCGACCGGATCCGAGCAGTACTTC.

This chain uses TRBV29-1 with TRBJ1-1; D remains ambiguous. CDR1 SQVTM and CDR2 ANQGSEA come from the germline V gene. Trimming removed 1 base at V and 7 bases at J, with 10 bases between. The CDR3 runs to 12 residues. The CDR3 DNA reads as TGCAGCGTTGAAGTAGGCGGGCATGAAGCTTTCTTT. This sequence encodes CSVEVGGHEAFF.

The V and J genes are TRBV18 and TRBJ2-7; TRBD1 aligns across 7 bases. Germline values: CDR1 KGHSH, CDR2 LQKENI. The CDR3 has 14 residues. V lost 5 bases, J lost 4 bases, and 8 bases stayed unmatched. Written as DNA, the CDR3 is TGTGCCAGCTCAACCGGGACAGCTACATACGAGCAGTACTTC. Its protein is CASSTGTATYEQYF.

V and J are TRBV5-1 and TRBJ2-5, with D possibly TRBD2 on 6 matching bases. This CDR3 is 16 amino acids long. Germline CDR1 reads SGHRS; CDR2 reads YFSETQ. Trimming shortened V by 4 bases and J by 5 bases, and 21 bases separated the two germline ends. The CDR3 DNA reads TGCGCCAGCAGCCCCTCCGCCGGGGGATGGAAGGAGACCCAGTACTTC. It is translated as CASSPSAGGWKETQYF.

The J gene is TRBJ1-1, the V gene TRBV2; D may be TRBD1 (5 bases). CDR3 size: 12 residues. V gave up 3 bases and J gave up 9 bases, with 11 bases separating them. CDR1 is SNHLY, CDR2 FYNNEI, per germline. CDR3 coding DNA: TGTGCCAGCAGTGATGAAGGGGCCAAAGCTTTCTTT. Its protein is CASSDEGAKAFF.

The chain uses TRBV5-8 and TRBJ1-6; TRBD1 matches at 12 bases. This CDR3 comprises 18 residues. CDR1 and CDR2 from the germline V gene are SGHTS and YDEGEE. V lost 1 base, J lost 10 bases, and 12 bases stayed unmatched. The CDR3 region is CASSLPLSGTGGVSPLHF. CDR3 DNA: TGTGCCAGCAGCTTGCCCCTCTCGGGGACAGGGGGCGTGTCACCCCTCCACTTT.

This chain connects TRBV19 to TRBJ1-2; no clear D gene. Deletions cut 5 bases from V and 0 bases from J, with 7 bases between. The germline V gene has CDR1 LNHDA and CDR2 SQIVND (reference sequence). This CDR3 region has 13 residues. The DNA of the CDR3 is TGTGCCAGTAGTTGGCAGTCTAACTATGGCTACACCTTC. It specifies CASSWQSNYGYTF.

V usage is TRBV9 and J usage is TRBJ2-3, with D possibly being TRBD2 (5 bases). Trimming removed 0 bases from V and 0 bases from J, with 8 bases in between. Germline loops: CDR1 SGDLS, CDR2 YYNGEE. CDR3 length equals 15 residues. CDR3 protein: CASSVVASSTDTQYF. The CDR3 DNA is TGTGCCAGCAGCGTAGTAGCGTCTAGCACAGATACGCAGTATTTT.

The chain combines TRBV19 with TRBJ1-5; D is undetermined. Trimming removed 1 base at V and 5 bases at J, with 9 bases between. Germline lookup yields CDR1 LNHDA and CDR2 SQIVND (reference sequence). The CDR3 loop spans 14 amino acids. CDR3 bases: TGTGCCAGTAGTATAGGCTACTTAGATCAGCCCCAGCATTTT. It yields the protein CASSIGYLDQPQHF.

The chain carries TRBV9 and TRBJ2-7; a weak D match, TRBD1 (6 bases). The germline gives CDR1 SGDLS, CDR2 YYNGEE. The CDR3 has 15 amino acids. V dropped 3 bases and J dropped 4 bases, with 17 bases sitting between them. In nucleotides, the CDR3 is TGTGCCAGCAGCGCACAGGGAAATTACGGGTACGAGCAGTACTTC. Its translation: CASSAQGNYGYEQYF.

This clone was found a few times. V usage is TRBV30 and J usage is TRBJ1-4; D not certain. CDR1 GTSNPN and CDR2 SVGIG come from the germline V gene (reference sequence). This CDR3 comprises 12 residues. V shed 3 bases and J shed 4 bases, with 6 bases lying between them. The CDR3 sequence: CAWSLYNEKLFF. The CDR3 DNA follows: TGTGCCTGGAGCCTCTATAATGAAAAACTGTTTTTT.

This clone was counted a single time. This chain uses TRBV27 with TRBJ2-3, with a possible D match to TRBD2 (5 bases). The germline V and J ends were trimmed by 8 bases and 8 bases, with 17 bases remaining between them. CDR1 and CDR2 from the germline V gene are MNHEY and SMNVEV (reference sequence). This CDR3 has 13 amino acids. This CDR3 is CASAPRGRSTQYF. Here the CDR3 DNA reads TGTGCCAGCGCCCCTCGAGGGAGAAGTACGCAGTATTTT.

The chain couples TRBV2 to TRBJ2-2, with TRBD2 as a possible D gene (5 bases). CDR1 SNHLY and CDR2 FYNNEI come from the germline V gene. V was clipped by 6 bases and J by 0 bases, with 8 bases between them. This CDR3 has 14 residues. The CDR3 loop reads CASRWETNTGELFF. CDR3 nucleotide sequence: TGTGCCAGCAGATGGGAGACGAACACCGGGGAGCTGTTTTTT.

This sequence joins TRBV9 and TRBJ1-2; 7 bases are shared with TRBD1. The CDR3 spans 13 residues. The trim removed 4 bases at V and 8 bases at J, leaving 8 bases unmatched. CDR1 is SGDLS, CDR2 YYNGEE, per germline. The CDR3 region is CASSPRDRGGYTF. CDR3 nucleotides: TGTGCCAGCAGCCCCCGGGACAGAGGGGGCTACACCTTC.

The rearrangement uses TRBV3-1 (or the pseudogene TRBV3-2) and TRBJ2-5; D is possibly TRBD1 (7 bases). CDR1 is LGHDT, CDR2 YNNKEL, per germline (reference sequence). The CDR3 consists of 15 residues. With 6 bases removed from V and 5 bases from J, the gap between germline ends came to 19 bases. Here the CDR3 reads CASRPGGIRVETQYF. The CDR3 DNA reads as TGTGCCAGCAGGCCAGGGGGGATTAGGGTCGAGACCCAGTACTTC.

The chain employs TRBV2 and TRBJ2-2; the match to TRBD2 covers 7 bases. This CDR3 region has 20 residues. In germline, CDR1 is SNHLY, CDR2 FYNNEI. After removal of 6 bases from V and 6 bases from J, the junction contained 25 bases not matched to a gene. The CDR3 here is CASRGGRLQNPVQGSGELFF. DNA for the CDR3: TGTGCCAGCAGGGGAGGGCGGCTCCAGAATCCGGTCCAAGGTTCCGGGGAGCTGTTTTTT.

The table lists this clone with a count of one. The chain uses TRBV28 and TRBJ2-6; TRBD1 matches at 7 bases. V was pared by 8 bases and J by 2 bases, with 9 bases of the junction left unmatched. This CDR3 region has 16 residues. Germline assignment: CDR1 MDHEN and CDR2 SYDVKM. CDR3 nucleotides: TGTGCCAGCGGACCATTAGGGGGCGCTGGGGCCAACGTCCTGACTTTC. Its protein product is CASGPLGGAGANVLTF.

Only one count was recorded for this clone. The V gene is TRBV9, the J gene TRBJ2-5, with 8 bases lining up with TRBD2. This CDR3 has 18 residues. V lost 0 bases to trimming and J lost 5 bases; unmatched junction nucleotides: 15. Germline-derived CDR1 and CDR2 are SGDLS and YYNGEE. The CDR3 spells CASSVGSSGGSAAETQYF. Written as DNA, the CDR3 is TGTGCCAGCAGCGTAGGGTCGAGCGGGGGATCCGCGGCGGAGACCCAGTACTTC.

This chain joins TRBV6-5 and TRBJ2-2, with D perhaps TRBD1 (6 bases). From germline, CDR1 is MNHEY and CDR2 SVGAGI. The CDR3 loop spans 15 amino acids. V lost 4 bases to trimming and J lost 5 bases, with 14 bases between them. The CDR3 DNA follows: TGTGCCAGCAGTTCCCCTGCAGGGGTTACCGGGGAGCTGTTTTTT. Its translation is CASSSPAGVTGELFF.